This TCR beta chain is drawn from a study of blood T cell repertoires in COVID-19. Study as a whole: Specimens from acute and convalescent COVID-19 originated in the United States, Italy and Spain.

Authors' processing steps: Amplification with reference gene primers provided the estimates of nucleated cell counts. Assay: immunoSEQ multiplex PCR; the TCRdb copy retains only in-frame clones and omits some. For V, J and clone size, that table is used; D and trimming come from the DNA. The data hold roughly 340,000 clones, with around 91% observed a single time. Trimming removed 3 bases from V and 8 bases from J; junction bases left unmatched: 4. The CDR3 contains 14 residues. Germline CDR1 SGHTA, CDR2 FQGNSA. The sample taken for sequencing was peripheral blood. The V gene is TRBV7-2, the J gene TRBJ1-6; 7 bases fit TRBD1. The TCR comes from a woman in her late teens or twenties who had recovered from COVID-19. The DNA for the CDR3 is TGTGCCAGCAGCTTTACAGGGGTACATTCACCCCTCCACTTT. This translates into CASSFTGVHSPLHF.